These 27 T cell receptor beta chains were all obtained from the same sample, sequenced in a study of blood T cells in healthy people across ages. A sample-barcoded 5' primer and a J-beta primer mix were used in a second PCR of roughly 7 to 12 cycles. Each CDR3 protein is one row after TCRdb ran MiXCR on the 5' RACE reads. The top ten hold over 30% of the sample, which has around 690,000 distinct CDR3 sequences, 45% to 65% seen once. Sequenced sample: blood. These TCRs come from a man in his 60s in good health.

J is TRBJ2-7 and V is TRBV24-1, with 8 bases fitting TRBD1. The J call may be wrong; the DNA end is better matched by TRBJ2-5. In germline, CDR1 is KGHDR, CDR2 SFDVKD. The length of the CDR3 is 16 residues. CDR3 amino acids: CATSDSPGTGKATQYF. CDR3 coding DNA: TGTGCCACCAGTGACTCCCCGGGGACAGGCAAAGCGACCCAGTACTTC.

This clonotype was seen more than once but under ten times. V gene TRBV29-1 combines with J gene TRBJ2-1; D not certain. The CDR3 loop spans 14 amino acids. Germline CDR1 and CDR2: SQVTM and ANQGSEA. The V gene lost 4 bases and the J gene lost 4 bases, with 14 bases spanning the gap. CDR3 DNA sequence: TGCAGCGTTGGTCTAATTAGGGAATACAATGAGCAGTTCTTC. Translating it yields CSVGLIREYNEQFF.

The chain uses TRBV20-1 and TRBJ2-5, with 10 bases lining up with TRBD2. V shed 5 bases and J 4 bases; nucleotides not matched to a gene: 7. The CDR3 extends over 14 amino acids. Per the germline V gene, CDR1 is DFQATT and CDR2 is SNEGSKA (reference sequence). The CDR3 nucleotides are TGCAGTGCTTCTAGCGGGGGCTACGGAGAGACCCAGTACTTC. Translated, it gives CSASSGGYGETQYF.

This clonotype has only a few counts. This sequence joins TRBV7-2 and TRBJ2-3, with 8 positions matching TRBD2. The CDR3 covers 15 residues. Germline values: CDR1 SGHTA, CDR2 FQGNSA. Trimming took 5 bases from V and 0 from J; bases not matched to a gene: 4. As DNA, the CDR3 is TGTGCCAGCAGCATGGGACTAGGGAGCACAGATACGCAGTATTTT. It specifies CASSMGLGSTDTQYF.

The chain links TRBV5-5 to TRBJ2-1, with 9 bases aligning to TRBD1. The germline V gene encodes CDR1 SGHKS and CDR2 YYEKEE (reference sequence). CDR3 length equals 16 residues. The trim removed 3 bases at V and 7 bases at J, leaving 11 bases unmatched. The CDR3 spells CASSSLYGTGFNEQFF. As DNA, the CDR3 is TGTGCCAGCAGCTCTCTATACGGGACAGGGTTTAATGAGCAGTTCTTC.

The sample holds a few counts of this clonotype. This chain uses TRBV14 with TRBJ2-1, with D perhaps matching TRBD1 (6 bases). Germline V lookup: CDR1 SGHDN, CDR2 FVKESK. This CDR3 has 14 amino acids. The V and J ends lost 4 bases and 8 bases respectively, with 15 bases between them. CDR3 in amino acids: CASSLQGAGHEQFF. For the CDR3, the DNA is TGTGCCAGCAGCCTACAGGGCGCAGGGCATGAGCAGTTCTTC.

The table lists this clonotype with a few counts. This chain joins TRBV12-3 or TRBV12-4 and TRBJ2-5, with 12 bases matching TRBD2. The CDR3 contains 15 residues. Trimming at V came to 7 bases and at J to 3 bases, leaving 6 bases not matched to a gene. The CDR3 loop is CASKFRTSGEETQYF. The CDR3 DNA is TGTGCCAGCAAGTTCCGGACTAGCGGGGAAGAGACCCAGTACTTC.

This clonotype appeared a few times. J is TRBJ2-5 and V is TRBV25-1, with D possibly TRBD1 on 6 matching bases. The V gene lost 7 bases and the J gene lost 4 bases, with 10 bases spanning the gap. CDR3 length: 12 residues. Germline V gene data show CDR1 as MGHDK and CDR2 as SYGVNS. CDR3 amino acids: CASNTGLETQYF. DNA of the CDR3: TGTGCCAGCAATACAGGGTTAGAGACCCAGTACTTC.

V and J are TRBV12-3 or TRBV12-4 and TRBJ2-3, with 9 nucleotides matching TRBD2. V gave up 5 bases and J gave up 10 bases; unmatched junction bases: 4. This CDR3 contains 12 residues. CDR3 residues: CASSQGLAPQYF. CDR3 DNA: TGTGCCAGCAGTCAGGGACTAGCTCCGCAGTATTTT.

This clonotype was recorded a few times. The genes are TRBV12-3 or TRBV12-4 and TRBJ2-3; a possible D gene is TRBD1 (5 bases). This CDR3 is built from 15 residues. Trimming pared 0 bases from V and 1 base from J, leaving 8 bases between. Here the CDR3 reads CASSLALGRTDTQYF. CDR3 DNA sequence: TGTGCCAGCAGTTTAGCGTTGGGGCGCACAGATACGCAGTATTTT.

The CDR3 region has the DNA TGCAGTGCTAGAGAATGGGGGCGAAGCGACGAGCAGTACTTC. This sequence encodes CSAREWGRSDEQYF. V gene TRBV20-1 combines with J gene TRBJ2-7; TRBD1 is a possible D gene (6 bases). V was shortened by 0 bases and J by 5 bases, with 14 bases between the two germline ends. The germline V gene has CDR1 DFQATT and CDR2 SNEGSKA (reference sequence). The CDR3 consists of 14 residues.

The V call is TRBV6-6, the J call TRBJ1-2; D not resolved. This CDR3 spans 11 amino acids. V lost 8 bases, J lost 8 bases, and 12 bases lay in between. Germline V gives CDR1 MNHNY, CDR2 SVGAGI (reference sequence). CDR3 region: CASSGAGGYTF. The CDR3 coding sequence is TGTGCCAGCTCCGGTGCGGGCGGCTACACCTTC.

This chain joins TRBV7-7 and TRBJ2-5; 9 bases are a match to TRBD2. V was pared by 1 base and J by 7 bases, with 4 bases of the junction left unmatched. Germline V gives CDR1 SSHAT, CDR2 FNYEAQ (reference sequence). The CDR3 extends over 14 amino acids. CDR3 sequence reads: CASSLVLAGATQYF. The CDR3, as DNA: TGTGCCAGCAGCTTAGTACTAGCGGGTGCGACCCAGTACTTC.

This clonotype was counted only a few times. This rearrangement joins TRBV20-1 to TRBJ2-3, with 12 bases aligning to TRBD2. Trimming cost V 2 bases and J 2 bases; bases outside gene matches: 11. The CDR3 has 18 amino acids. Germline V CDR1 and CDR2: DFQATT, SNEGSKA (reference sequence). DNA for the CDR3: TGCAGTGCTAGACCCACTACTAGCGGGGGGTCCACCACAGATACGCAGTATTTT. Its protein is CSARPTTSGGSTTDTQYF.

The chain couples TRBV20-1 to TRBJ2-3; D may be TRBD1 (6 bases). The V end was cut by 4 bases, the J end by 4 bases, with 18 bases between. Looked up from germline, CDR1 is DFQATT and CDR2 is SNEGSKA (reference sequence). CDR3 length: 15 amino acids. CDR3 in amino acids: CSATNPRRGADTQYF. DNA of the CDR3: TGCAGTGCTACTAACCCCCGCAGGGGCGCAGATACGCAGTATTTT.

The genes are TRBV6-5 and TRBJ2-5, with D possibly being TRBD1 or TRBD2 (5 bases each). Germline assignment: CDR1 MNHEY and CDR2 SVGAGI. The CDR3 consists of 15 residues. V lost 2 bases to trimming and J lost 4 bases, with 14 bases between them. The CDR3 region is CASSYVSGTGETQYF. The DNA for the CDR3 is TGTGCCAGCAGTTACGTCTCAGGGACGGGAGAGACCCAGTACTTC.

The CDR3 reads CASRTDRYTEAFF. CDR3 in DNA: TGTGCCAGCAGAACTGACAGGTACACTGAAGCTTTCTTT. The chain uses TRBV5-4 and TRBJ1-1; D may be TRBD1 (6 bases). The CDR3 spans 13 residues. CDR1 is SGHNT, CDR2 YYREEE, per germline (reference sequence). V lost 5 bases and J 3 bases, leaving 11 bases between the germline ends.

V gene TRBV6-2 or TRBV6-3 combines with J gene TRBJ1-1; D is perhaps TRBD1 (6 bases). The CDR3 contains 14 residues. V lost 6 bases, J lost 1 base, and 12 bases lay in between. Germline V lookup: CDR1 MNHEY, CDR2 SVGEGT. The CDR3 reads CASSAGTRNTEAFF. The CDR3 DNA reads TGTGCCAGCAGCGCAGGGACACGGAACACTGAAGCTTTCTTT.

This chain uses TRBV7-2 with TRBJ2-1; 9 positions agree with TRBD2. After removal of 11 bases from V and 0 bases from J, the junction contained 11 bases not matched to a gene. Germline CDR1 SGHTA, CDR2 FQGNSA. The CDR3 runs to 16 residues. CDR3 in DNA: TGTGCCTCGGCGGGGCGGGGGGGGTACTCCTACAATGAGCAGTTCTTC. Its translation: CASAGRGGYSYNEQFF.

J is TRBJ2-7 and V is TRBV6-1; 12 nucleotides match TRBD2. CDR1 MNHNS and CDR2 SASEGT come from the germline V gene. This CDR3 is 16 amino acids long. The J segment lost 0 bases and the V segment lost 2 bases, leaving 2 bases of the junction unmatched. The CDR3 DNA sequence: TGTGCCAGCAGTGAAACTAGCGGGGGGCCCTCCTACGAGCAGTACTTC. This codes for CASSETSGGPSYEQYF.

This clonotype was recorded many times. J is TRBJ2-5 and V is TRBV24-1, with 7 bases that match TRBD1. The V segment lost 6 bases and the J segment 4 bases; nucleotides outside the gene matches: 4. CDR3 size: 13 residues. Germline-derived CDR1 and CDR2 are KGHDR and SFDVKD. This chain's CDR3 is CATSYAGGETQYF. CDR3 DNA: TGTGCCACCAGTTATGCAGGGGGAGAGACCCAGTACTTC.

The chain links TRBV4-2 to TRBJ2-5; 10 nucleotides match TRBD2. The J call may be incorrect, as the DNA end agrees better with TRBJ2-7. Germline CDR1 is LGHNA and CDR2 is YNFKEQ. The CDR3 is made up of 15 amino acids. CDR3 sequence: CASSQVLSGGAEQYF. In DNA, the CDR3 is TGTGCCAGCAGCCAAGTTTTAAGCGGGGGGGCCGAGCAGTACTTC.

The rearrangement joins TRBV3-1 to TRBJ1-2; D remains ambiguous. Trimming shortened V by 0 bases and J by 8 bases, and 7 bases separated the two germline ends. Germline V CDR1 and CDR2: LGHDT, YNNKEL (reference sequence). The CDR3 has 12 amino acids. The CDR3: CASSQDLRGYTF. CDR3 DNA: TGTGCCAGCAGCCAAGATCTGAGGGGCTACACCTTC.

Concerning this clonotype itself: One junction end disagrees with the germline gene, perhaps due to a read error. The chain is built from TRBV11-2 and TRBJ2-5; D possibly uses TRBD1 or TRBD2 (5 bases each). The CDR3 is 12 residues long. The germline gives CDR1 SGHAT, CDR2 FQNNGV. The DNA for the CDR3 is TGTGCCAGCAGCTTACCCCCCGGGACCCCGTACTTC. Residues: CASSLPPGTPYF. Combining the CDR3 with reference TRBV11-2 and TRBJ2-5 gives the whole variable domain EAGVAQSPRYKIIEKRQSVAFWCNPISGHATLYWYQQILGQGPKLLIQFQNNGVVDDSQLPKDRFSAERLKGVDSTLKIQPAKLEDSAVYLCASSLPPGTPYFGPGTRLLVL.

This clonotype has only one observation. The CDR3, as DNA: TGTGCCCTCAATCCCCCCGGGACTAGCGGGGGGGAGGAGCAGTTCTTC. Encoded protein: CALNPPGTSGGEEQFF. This chain uses TRBV2 with TRBJ2-1; 16 bases are shared with TRBD2. The ends lost 11 bases at V and 10 bases at J; junction bases unmatched: 14. CDR3 size: 16 residues. The V gene's germline CDR1 is SNHLY and CDR2 FYNNEI.

The J gene is TRBJ2-1, the V gene TRBV4-2; no firm D call. CDR3 length: 15 residues. In germline, CDR1 is LGHNA, CDR2 YNFKEQ. Trimming took off 0 bases at V and 2 bases at J, with 8 bases between the two ends. CDR3 residues: CASSQDGQTYNEQFF. In nucleotides, the CDR3 is TGTGCCAGCAGCCAAGATGGGCAGACCTACAATGAGCAGTTCTTC.

The genes are TRBV27 and TRBJ2-4, with 12 bases matching TRBD1. Germline-derived CDR1 and CDR2 are MNHEY and SMNVEV (reference sequence). V lost 0 bases to trimming and J lost 14 bases; unmatched junction nucleotides: 5. The CDR3 contains 14 residues. The DNA for the CDR3 is TGTGCCAGCAGTTTATCCCTCGGGACAGGGGGCGAGTACTTC. Its protein is CASSLSLGTGGEYF.